The rows below give T cell receptor beta chains drawn from one sample of a study of T cells in Graves' hyperthyroidism and ophthalmopathy. Using its own MiXCR run on the multiplex PCR reads, TCRdb lists one record per CDR3 protein. The profile shows 750,000 to 900,000 distinct CDR3 sequences, 35% to 40% of them singletons. Sequencing was performed on blood. These TCRs come from a man aged 18-30 years with Graves' hyperthyroidism. The CDR3 runs from the conserved cysteine through the conserved F or W. The order of the fields is CDR3 length, V gene, CDR3 protein.

>12|TRBV10-3
CATAIRDSEAFF
>15|TRBV20-1
CSVPPGRTSNYGYTF
>16|TRBV29-1
CSVTLGLVGGANVLTF
>14|TRBV19
CASSGQEGHQPQHF
>16|TRBV7-6
CASSLAMGPSSYEQYF
>14|TRBV6-5
CASTYGEGTGELFF
>16|TRBV13
CASSADEGQGGETQYF
>14|TRBV5-1
CASSQGLPTGEQYF
>14|TRBV19
CASSRDSGANVLTF
>13|TRBV19
CASREGRNTEAFF
>12|TRBV12-3/TRBV12-4
CASSFRSYEQYF
>15|TRBV13
CASGAMSGRGRPLHF
>15|TRBV20-1
CSATGQREGQETQYF
>15|TRBV19
CASQTGDVYNSPLHF
>12|TRBV6-1
CASSPRTGYEHF
>16|TRBV24-1
CATSPGTGRMGHEQYF
>16|TRBV2
CASRTSAGSSTDTQYF
>14|TRBV6-5
CASSRRGREETQYF
>14|TRBV20-1
CSARDPDMNTEAFF
>14|TRBV12-3/TRBV12-4
CASSTHQGGYEQYF
>12|TRBV9
CASTQGNTEAFF
>14|TRBV12-3/TRBV12-4
CASTRGGGSYEQYF
>12|TRBV10-2
CASRRGNYGYTF
>17|TRBV20-1
CSARGRGPGNMNTEAFF
>13|TRBV13
CASSFSGDFGYTF
>16|TRBV29-1
CSVEPSGDGLSYEQYF
>15|TRBV9
CASSNLQGAGSPLHF
>15|TRBV2
CASSEGLWGIYEQYF
>13|TRBV7-9
CASSPRGMYEQYF
>13|TRBV20-1
CSAHRTSGGARYF
>15|TRBV19
CASSSRRTSPRGYTF
>16|TRBV5-5
CASTLGGTSGANVLTF
>15|TRBV7-8
CASTSYWGSNQPQHF
>14|TRBV7-2
CASSSVREEETQYF
>14|TRBV12-3/TRBV12-4
CASSLVPDPGGQYF
>13|TRBV10-3
CAISPSTGQPQHF
>19|TRBV5-6
CASSLGQGPLRSGANVLTF